The 9 T cell receptor beta chains listed next were all sequenced from one sample in a study of blood T cell repertoires in COVID-19. Method: immunoSEQ multiplex PCR; TCRdb's copy keeps in-frame clones and lacks some. This sample yields roughly 220,000 clones, of which roughly 80% are seen a single time; 15% to 20% belongs to the top ten. Source material: peripheral blood. The receptors originated from a man aged 25-45 years with active or convalescent COVID-19.

The chain employs TRBV14 and TRBJ1-1, with no clear D. The length of the CDR3 is 13 residues. Looked up from germline, CDR1 is SGHDN and CDR2 is FVKESK. V lost 4 bases and J lost 1, with 7 bases in between. DNA of the CDR3: TGTGCCAGCAGCCCTGGCACGAACACTGAAGCTTTCTTT. Its protein is CASSPGTNTEAFF.

J is TRBJ1-4 and V is TRBV5-1, with 7 bases matching TRBD1. This CDR3 is 15 amino acids long. J gave up 8 bases and V 4 bases, and 11 bases lay outside the gene matches. CDR1 is SGHRS and CDR2 is YFSETQ in the germline V gene. This CDR3 reads CASSQYGQEFEKLFF. The CDR3 DNA follows: TGCGCCAGCAGCCAATACGGACAGGAATTCGAAAAACTGTTTTTT.

The V and J genes are TRBV28 and TRBJ2-5; TRBD2 might be the D (6 bases). V shed 6 bases and J shed 5 bases, with 13 bases lying between them. This CDR3 spans 13 amino acids. The germline V gene has CDR1 MDHEN and CDR2 SYDVKM. CDR3 nucleotide sequence: TGTGCCAGCAGGCCGACTAGTAAGGAGACCCAGTACTTC. Amino acid sequence: CASRPTSKETQYF.

This clone was seen more than once but under ten times. The chain combines TRBV11-3 with TRBJ2-5; TRBD2 matches 11 bases. After removal of 5 bases from V and 5 bases from J, the junction contained 4 bases not matched to a gene. The CDR3 loop spans 14 amino acids. Germline-derived CDR1 and CDR2 are SGHNT and YENEEA. CDR3 in DNA: TGTGCCAGCAGCCCAGGGACTAGCGGCGAGACCCAGTACTTC. It codes for CASSPGTSGETQYF.

The V call is TRBV24-1, the J call TRBJ2-1; 9 positions match TRBD1. The CDR3 runs to 15 residues. With 5 bases clipped from V and 6 bases from J, the junction kept 7 bases outside the gene matches. Germline V gene sequence: CDR1 KGHDR, CDR2 SFDVKD. This CDR3 is CATSAGTGRSNEQFF. CDR3 sequence (DNA): TGTGCCACCAGTGCAGGGACAGGGAGGAGCAATGAGCAGTTCTTC.

The chain couples TRBV6-2 or TRBV6-3 to TRBJ2-3; a possible D gene is TRBD2 (5 bases). The germline gives CDR1 MNHEY, CDR2 SVGEGT. V lost 3 bases and J lost 9, with 10 bases in between. The CDR3 consists of 12 residues. The CDR3 DNA is TGTGCCAGCAGTTATCAACTAGGGACGCAGTATTTT. Translated: CASSYQLGTQYF.

The gene calls are TRBV11-2 and TRBJ2-3, with D maybe TRBD2 (6 bases). Germline V CDR1 and CDR2: SGHAT, FQNNGV. V was pared by 1 base and J by 1 base, with 9 bases between. The CDR3 contains 15 residues. CDR3: CASSLVTGGTDTQYF. As DNA, the CDR3 is TGTGCCAGCAGCTTAGTCACGGGGGGCACAGATACGCAGTATTTT.

V gene TRBV7-2 combines with J gene TRBJ1-1; D is perhaps TRBD1 (5 bases). The ends were cut back, 5 bases at V and 5 bases at J, with 15 bases in the middle. The CDR3 consists of 14 residues. CDR1 is SGHTA, CDR2 FQGNSA, per germline. CDR3 DNA sequence: TGTGCCAGCAGCGCTCGGGGGGTAGAGACTGAAGCTTTCTTT. Translation: CASSARGVETEAFF.

V is TRBV28 and J is TRBJ2-7, with D possibly being TRBD2 (5 bases). V lost 6 bases and J 7 bases, leaving 13 bases between the germline ends. This CDR3 has 12 residues. The V gene's germline CDR1 is MDHEN and CDR2 SYDVKM. CDR3 loop: CASSGRSGEQYF. The CDR3 DNA reads TGTGCCAGCAGCGGGCGTTCGGGGGAGCAGTACTTC.